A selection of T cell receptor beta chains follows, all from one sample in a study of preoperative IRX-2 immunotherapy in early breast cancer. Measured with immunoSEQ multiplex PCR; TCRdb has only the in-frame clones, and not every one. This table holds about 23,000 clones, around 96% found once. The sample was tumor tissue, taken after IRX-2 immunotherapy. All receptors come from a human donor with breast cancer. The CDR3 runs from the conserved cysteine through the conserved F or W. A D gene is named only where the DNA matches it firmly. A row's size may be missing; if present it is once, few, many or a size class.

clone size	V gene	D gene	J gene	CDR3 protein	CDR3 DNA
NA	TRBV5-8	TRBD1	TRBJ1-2	CASSLFTGDRENGYTF	TGTGCCAGCAGCTTGTTCACTGGCGACAGGGAGAATGGCTACACCTTC
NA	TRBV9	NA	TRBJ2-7	CASSVTPTYEQYF	TGTGCCAGCAGCGTCACTCCTACCTACGAGCAGTACTTC
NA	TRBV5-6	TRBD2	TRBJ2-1	CASSGGGLAVYNEQFF	TGTGCCAGCAGCGGGGGTGGGCTAGCGGTTTACAATGAGCAGTTCTTC
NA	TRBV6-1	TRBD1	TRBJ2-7	CASSPRDRGNEQYF	TGTGCCAGCAGTCCCAGGGACAGGGGAAACGAGCAGTACTTC
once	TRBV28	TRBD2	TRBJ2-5	CASSERTSGRVETQYF	TGTGCCAGCAGTGAACGGACTAGCGGGAGGGTAGAGACCCAGTACTTC
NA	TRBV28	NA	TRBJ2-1	CASSLPGRRNEQFF	TGTGCCAGCAGTTTACCGGGAAGGCGCAATGAGCAGTTCTTC
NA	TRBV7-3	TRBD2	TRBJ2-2	CASSLGGDTGELFF	TGTGCCAGCAGCTTAGGGGGGGACACCGGGGAGCTGTTTTTT
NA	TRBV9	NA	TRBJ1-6	CASSVEVGWGSPLHF	TGTGCCAGCAGCGTAGAAGTGGGCTGGGGTTCACCCCTCCACTTT
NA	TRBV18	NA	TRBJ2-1	CASSPLGVEQFF	TGTGCCAGCTCACCACTGGGGGTTGAGCAGTTCTTC
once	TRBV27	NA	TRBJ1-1	CASSLSGGWYTEAFF	TGTGCCAGCAGTTTATCTGGGGGGTGGTACACTGAAGCTTTCTTT
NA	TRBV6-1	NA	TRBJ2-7	CASAGGYEQYF	TGTGCCAGCGCCGGGGGATACGAGCAGTACTTC
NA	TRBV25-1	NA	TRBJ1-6	CASSESGGRLSPLHF	TGTGCCAGCAGTGAATCGGGGGGTCGGCTGTCACCCCTCCACTTT
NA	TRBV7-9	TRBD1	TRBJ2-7	CASSFRDRGSYEQYF	TGTGCCAGCAGCTTCCGGGACAGGGGGTCCTACGAGCAGTACTTC
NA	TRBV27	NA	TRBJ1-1	CASSLGPAMNTEAFF	TGTGCCAGCAGTTTAGGTCCAGCCATGAACACTGAAGCTTTCTTT
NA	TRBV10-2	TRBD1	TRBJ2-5	CASSDPGGQGVTETQYF	TGCGCCAGCAGTGATCCCGGAGGCCAGGGGGTTACGGAGACCCAGTACTTC
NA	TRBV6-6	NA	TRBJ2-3	CASSSLNVPTQYF	TGTGCCAGCAGTTCCCTGAACGTCCCTACGCAGTATTTT
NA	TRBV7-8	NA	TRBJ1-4	CASSPLQGIDEKLFF	TGTGCCAGCAGCCCGTTACAGGGCATCGACGAAAAACTGTTTTTT
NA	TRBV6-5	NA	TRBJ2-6	CVAGVGANVLTF	TGTGTGGCAGGGGTTGGGGCCAACGTCCTGACTTTC
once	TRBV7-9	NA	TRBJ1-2	CASSYHRDNYGYTF	TGTGCCAGCAGCTACCACAGGGATAACTATGGCTACACCTTC
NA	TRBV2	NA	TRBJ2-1	CARESSNNEQFF	TGTGCCAGGGAAAGTTCCAACAATGAGCAGTTCTTC